The source of this T cell receptor (beta chain) is a study of cytomegalovirus exposure and HLA in healthy donors. Across the whole study: Prior work identified 95 million to 120 million unique TCR beta sequences in roughly 190 million T cells. Study conclusions and caveats: Among TCR beta chains, those listed as cytomegalovirus-associated numbered some 160.

The length of the CDR3 is 15 residues. V was cut by 0 bases and J by 3 bases, with 13 bases left in between. In germline, CDR1 is GTSNPN, CDR2 SVGIG (reference sequence). Comments on this clone: Its antigen is unidentified.

The study ran its PCR with 60 Vbeta and 13 Jbeta primers. Profiling relied on immunoSEQ multiplex PCR, and the TCRdb table lists in-frame clones only, not all of them. The table records about 100,000 clones, roughly 84% of them present only once. While unrecorded immune exposures were likely, the donors were nominally healthy when sampled. This receptor was taken from a woman under 30 in good health and CMV-seronegative. Sequencing was performed on PBMCs. The gene calls are TRBV30 and TRBJ2-3; tentative D call: TRBD2 (6 bases). The CDR3 sequence: CAWSVGSGGTDTQYF. The CDR3, as DNA: TGTGCCTGGAGTGTGGGTAGCGGTGGTACAGATACGCAGTATTTT.